This section outlines one T cell receptor (beta chain) sequence together with its context. Its antigen is not known. The data derive from a study of T-cell reconstitution after alpha-beta-depleted transplantation in children. Findings and caveats of the study: At day 60, the high TCRbeta diversity found in some patients originated from recipient T cells and thymic progenitors that had survived. Diversity and T-cell counts at one year after transplant derived mostly from new T cells. At around two months after transplant, the alpha-beta T cells were reportedly derived from several hundred expanded clones that came from non-depleted graft cells.

It was with unique molecular identifiers that the TCRbeta library was prepared. From the PCR reads, TCRdb called clonotypes with MiXCR, one entry per CDR3 protein. Of 450,000 to 550,000 distinct CDR3 sequences listed, approximately 10% were seen once; the top ten hold about 14%. CDR3 length: 16 residues. CDR1 KGHDR and CDR2 SFDVKD come from the germline V gene. V was pared by 3 bases and J by 7 bases, with 18 bases between. The source was PBMCs, mostly from graft donor cells, collected 180 days after TCRalphabeta/CD19-depleted stem cell transplant. This receptor was identified in a female patient younger than 10 who had a stem cell transplant for aplastic anemia, so the T cells may come from the graft donor. This sequence joins TRBV24-1 and TRBJ2-1; D perhaps matches TRBD2 (6 bases). The DNA of the CDR3 is TGTGCCACCAGTGATATAGCCTCCGGGACTTCAAATGAGCAGTTCTTC. Translated, it gives CATSDIASGTSNEQFF.